The 28 T cell receptor beta chains in this list originate from one sample, sequenced in a study of blood T cell repertoires in COVID-19. Clones were sequenced by immunoSEQ multiplex PCR, and TCRdb holds only the in-frame ones, with some missing. The sample includes about 220,000 clones, around 83% of them seen just once. Sequencing was performed on peripheral blood. Source of these receptors: a woman of 80 years or more with COVID-19, enrolled during active disease.

The chain recombines TRBV2 with TRBJ2-3, with a weak D call TRBD1 (6 bases). Looked up from germline, CDR1 is SNHLY and CDR2 is FYNNEI. Deletions cut 6 bases from V and 1 base from J, with 14 bases between. The CDR3 has 15 amino acids. CDR3 nucleotide sequence: TGTGCCAGCAGCTTCCAGGGGTTGGGCACAGATACGCAGTATTTT. Its translation: CASSFQGLGTDTQYF.

In its sample, this clone was seen once. V and J are TRBV4-3 and TRBJ2-1; 11 positions agree with TRBD2. J lost 5 bases, V lost 0 bases, and 9 bases had no gene match. CDR3 length equals 18 residues. Germline loops: CDR1 LGHNA, CDR2 YSLEER. In DNA, the CDR3 is TGCGCCAGCAGCCAAGATGCCCCTGGGACTAGCGGACACAATGAGCAGTTCTTC. Its translation is CASSQDAPGTSGHNEQFF.

The J gene is TRBJ1-1, the V gene TRBV5-1; a possible D gene is TRBD1 (6 bases). Trimming shortened V by 0 bases and J by 8 bases, and 20 bases separated the two germline ends. Germline-derived CDR1 and CDR2 are SGHRS and YFSETQ. CDR3 length: 16 residues. CDR3 nucleotides: TGCGCCAGCAGCTTGGCCCAGACGACAGGATTAGGAGAAGCTTTCTTT. Amino acid sequence: CASSLAQTTGLGEAFF.

The rearrangement joins TRBV2 to TRBJ1-5; D gene unclear. CDR1 SNHLY and CDR2 FYNNEI come from the germline V gene. The CDR3 is 13 residues long. Deletions cut 3 bases from V and 4 bases from J, with 7 bases between. The CDR3 spells CASSENGNQPQHF. Here the CDR3 DNA reads TGTGCCAGCAGTGAGAACGGGAATCAGCCCCAGCATTTT.

This chain joins TRBV5-1 and TRBJ2-7; TRBD1 agrees at 8 bases. Unmatched junction bases numbered 13, after V lost 3 bases and J lost 2 bases. This CDR3 comprises 17 residues. Per germline, CDR1 SGHRS and CDR2 YFSETQ. For the CDR3, the DNA is TGCGCCAGCAGCTCTAGTCCGGGACAGGAGAAAACCTACGAGCAGTACTTC. Residues: CASSSSPGQEKTYEQYF.

The V call is TRBV24-1, the J call TRBJ1-2; D not resolved. Trimming removed 6 bases at V and 6 bases at J, with 19 bases between. CDR3 length: 15 residues. Per germline, CDR1 KGHDR and CDR2 SFDVKD. The CDR3 loop is CATSHPSLAENGYTF. The CDR3 bases are TGTGCCACCAGTCACCCTTCCCTGGCGGAGAATGGCTACACCTTC.

This clone was detected many times. V usage is TRBV5-1 and J usage is TRBJ1-2; TRBD1 matches at 9 bases. The CDR3 consists of 17 residues. V shed 4 bases, J shed 3 bases, and the junction held 13 bases outside the gene matches. Germline V gives CDR1 SGHRS, CDR2 YFSETQ. This chain's CDR3 is CASSPSPQGAGYYGYTF. Written as DNA, the CDR3 is TGCGCCAGCAGCCCCTCCCCACAGGGGGCCGGTTACTATGGCTACACCTTC. The full variable domain, completed using reference TRBV5-1 and TRBJ1-2, is KAGVTQTPRYLIKTRGQQVTLSCSPISGHRSVSWYQQTPGQGLQFLFEYFSETQRNKGNFPGRFSGRQFSNSRSEMNVSTLELGDSALYLCASSPSPQGAGYYGYTFGSGTRLTVV.

V is TRBV19 and J is TRBJ1-1; 9 bases map to TRBD1. The CDR3 length is 13 residues. Germline V gene lookup returns CDR1 LNHDA and CDR2 SQIVND (reference sequence). Trimming removed 8 bases from V and 2 bases from J; junction bases left unmatched: 3. CDR3 sequence reads: CASGDRDNTEAFF. The CDR3 DNA follows: TGTGCCAGTGGGGACAGGGACAACACTGAAGCTTTCTTT.

This sequence joins TRBV11-1 and TRBJ1-6; D unclear. V shed 4 bases and J shed 10 bases, with 14 bases lying between them. Germline values: CDR1 SGHAT, CDR2 FQDESV (reference sequence). CDR3 length: 14 amino acids. DNA for the CDR3: TGTGCCAGCAGCTCAAACCTAGCGGGATCACCCCTCCACTTT. This encodes CASSSNLAGSPLHF. Together with reference TRBV11-1 and TRBJ1-6, the CDR3 gives the full variable domain: EAEVAQSPRYKITEKSQAVAFWCDPISGHATLYWYRQILGQGPELLVQFQDESVVDDSQLPKDRFSAERLKGVDSTLKIQPAELGDSAMYLCASSSNLAGSPLHFGNGTRLTVT.

The rearrangement joins TRBV9 to TRBJ2-3; TRBD1 matches 10 bases. Germline V CDR1 and CDR2: SGDLS, YYNGEE. The CDR3 sequence is 14 residues long. V was clipped by 5 bases and J by 5 bases; unmatched bases: 5. In DNA form, the CDR3 reads TGTGCCAGCAGGAGACAGGGGGCGAGAGATACGCAGTATTTT. This encodes CASRRQGARDTQYF.

On this clone: Mismatch with germline at one junction end may stem from a read error. The V gene is TRBV6-5, the J gene TRBJ1-2; D remains unclear. The CDR3 length is 13 residues. From germline, CDR1 is MNHEY and CDR2 SVGAGI. The DNA of the CDR3 is TGTGCCAGCAGTACTGGAAGTGACTACGGCTACACCTTC. As protein: CASSTGSDYGYTF.

This chain uses TRBV18 with TRBJ2-5, with D possibly matching TRBD2 (6 bases). CDR1 and CDR2 (germline): KGHSH, LQKENI. Trimming cost V 3 bases and J 3 bases, with 11 bases left between them. The CDR3 is 14 residues long. In nucleotides, the CDR3 is TGTGCCAGCTCACCTTACGGGAGAGAAGAGACCCAGTACTTC. As protein: CASSPYGREETQYF.

The chain is built from TRBV19 and TRBJ2-1, with D possibly TRBD1 on 6 matching bases. This CDR3 is 16 amino acids long. V gave up 5 bases and J gave up 0 bases, with 14 bases separating them. Germline V gene sequence: CDR1 LNHDA, CDR2 SQIVND (reference sequence). CDR3 coding DNA: TGTGCCAGTAGTTCCCCGGACAGAGACTCCTACAATGAGCAGTTCTTC. Encoded protein: CASSSPDRDSYNEQFF.

The rearrangement links TRBV2 to TRBJ1-3, with TRBD1 matching 9 bases. CDR3 length: 16 residues. V shed 5 bases and J 0 bases; nucleotides not matched to a gene: 5. CDR1 SNHLY and CDR2 FYNNEI come from the germline V gene. CDR3 residues: CASSQQGAHSGNTIYF. CDR3 sequence (DNA): TGTGCCAGCAGTCAACAGGGGGCCCACTCTGGAAACACCATATATTTT.

V usage is TRBV6-6 and J usage is TRBJ1-1; D not certain. The CDR3 loop spans 13 amino acids. Germline-derived CDR1 and CDR2 are MNHNY and SVGAGI (reference sequence). With 2 bases removed from V and 7 bases from J, the gap between germline ends came to 11 bases. CDR3 residues: CASSYGQSFEAFF. For the CDR3, the DNA is TGTGCCAGCAGTTACGGGCAGTCTTTTGAAGCTTTCTTT.

This chain uses TRBV5-1 with TRBJ1-2; 8 bases match TRBD1. Germline CDR1 and CDR2: SGHRS and YFSETQ. The ends lost 2 bases at V and 7 bases at J; junction bases unmatched: 4. The CDR3 length is 13 residues. CDR3 sequence (DNA): TGCGCCAGCAGCTTACAGGGGGTCCTTGGCTACACCTTC. Encoded protein: CASSLQGVLGYTF.

This clone has more than one count but fewer than ten. The chain employs TRBV29-1 and TRBJ1-2, with TRBD1 identical over 8 bases. Germline lookup yields CDR1 SQVTM and CDR2 ANQGSEA. CDR3 size: 14 residues. The V gene end was trimmed by 2 bases and the J gene end by 3 bases; junction bases not matched to a gene: 5. For the CDR3, the DNA is TGCAGCGTTGAATGGCGGACAGGGCACTATGGCTACACCTTC. It specifies CSVEWRTGHYGYTF. Based on the CDR3 plus reference TRBV29-1 and TRBJ1-2, the full variable domain is SAVISQKPSRDICQRGTSLTIQCQVDSQVTMMFWYRQQPGQSLTLIATANQGSEATYESGFVIDKFPISRPNLTFSTLTVSNMSPEDSSIYLCSVEWRTGHYGYTFGSGTRLTVV.

The chain recombines TRBV7-9 with TRBJ2-1; 8 nucleotides align to TRBD1. The germline CDR1 and CDR2 sequences are SEHNR and FQNEAQ (reference sequence). With 4 bases clipped from V and 8 bases from J, the junction kept 10 bases outside the gene matches. The CDR3 runs 15 residues. CDR3 nucleotide sequence: TGTGCCAGCAGCTATACAGGGGGAATATCGGATGAGCAGTTCTTC. It translates to CASSYTGGISDEQFF.

This clone was observed a handful of times. The chain has TRBV28 and TRBJ1-1; no firm D call. Trimming stripped 6 bases from V and 6 bases from J, with 14 bases between. This CDR3 has 13 residues. Germline-derived CDR1 and CDR2 are MDHEN and SYDVKM. The CDR3 DNA follows: TGTGCCAGCAGGCGCAGCGGGGTAGCTGAAGCTTTCTTT. Its translation is CASRRSGVAEAFF.

The V gene is TRBV5-1, the J gene TRBJ2-3; D may be TRBD1 (6 bases). V gave up 4 bases and J gave up 0 bases, with 12 bases separating them. Germline V gene data show CDR1 as SGHRS and CDR2 as YFSETQ. CDR3 size: 15 residues. CDR3 region: CASSLQGSSTDTQYF. In DNA form, the CDR3 reads TGCGCCAGCAGCCTACAGGGCTCCAGCACAGATACGCAGTATTTT.

This chain uses TRBV5-4 with TRBJ2-1; 10 nucleotides align to TRBD2. V lost 0 bases, J lost 7 bases, and 7 bases stayed unmatched. CDR1 is SGHNT and CDR2 is YYREEE in the germline V gene (reference sequence). This CDR3 spans 16 amino acids. The CDR3 reads CASSLALTSGTNEQFF. CDR3 coding DNA: TGTGCCAGCAGCTTGGCCTTAACTAGCGGGACAAATGAGCAGTTCTTC.

This clone was picked up a small number of times. The chain links TRBV9 to TRBJ2-1; 11 positions agree with TRBD2. Germline lookup yields CDR1 SGDLS and CDR2 YYNGEE. V was clipped by 3 bases and J by 9 bases; unmatched bases: 5. The CDR3 sequence is 14 residues long. The CDR3 spells CASSGILAGVEQFF. CDR3 nucleotides: TGTGCCAGCAGCGGAATACTAGCGGGAGTTGAGCAGTTCTTC. Based on the CDR3 plus reference TRBV9 and TRBJ2-1, the full variable domain is DSGVTQTPKHLITATGQRVTLRCSPRSGDLSVYWYQQSLDQGLQFLIQYYNGEERAKGNILERFSAQQFPDLHSELNLSSLELGDSALYFCASSGILAGVEQFFGPGTRLTVL.

V usage is TRBV19 and J usage is TRBJ1-1; TRBD1 agrees at 10 bases. CDR3 length equals 17 residues. V trimming: 5 bases; J trimming: 0 bases; junction bases outside the gene matches: 9. The germline V gene encodes CDR1 LNHDA and CDR2 SQIVND (reference sequence). The CDR3 DNA reads as TGTGCCAGTAGTCCCCGGGACAGGGGCACCATGAACACTGAAGCTTTCTTT. This encodes CASSPRDRGTMNTEAFF.

This clone showed up just a few times. The chain links TRBV28 to TRBJ1-2; 8 bases fit TRBD1. Germline V gives CDR1 MDHEN, CDR2 SYDVKM. Trimming cost V 6 bases and J 7 bases; bases outside gene matches: 10. This CDR3 comprises 14 residues. CDR3 in amino acids: CASRRTGTGSGYTF. CDR3 nucleotides: TGTGCCAGCAGGCGAACCGGGACAGGCAGTGGCTACACCTTC.

The chain is built from TRBV4-1 and TRBJ2-7, with 7 bases lining up with TRBD1. Trimming removed 0 bases from V and 0 bases from J; junction bases left unmatched: 5. CDR1 and CDR2 (germline): MGHRA, YSYEKL. The CDR3 has 16 residues. CDR3 nucleotide sequence: TGCGCCAGCAGCCAAGAGAGGACAGGCCGCTCCTACGAGCAGTACTTC. Translated: CASSQERTGRSYEQYF.

This rearrangement joins TRBV19 to TRBJ1-2; 8 bases match TRBD1. CDR1 LNHDA and CDR2 SQIVND come from the germline V gene (reference sequence). V was pared by 4 bases and J by 8 bases, with 3 bases of the junction left unmatched. The CDR3 totals 12 residues. This CDR3 reads CASSRQGHGYTF. CDR3 in DNA: TGTGCCAGTAGTAGACAGGGGCACGGCTACACCTTC.

The V call is TRBV19, the J call TRBJ1-5, with unresolved D. There are 14 residues in the CDR3. V lost 1 base and J 4 bases, leaving 8 bases between the germline ends. Per germline, CDR1 LNHDA and CDR2 SQIVND (reference sequence). The CDR3 spells CASSIGQTNQPQHF. The CDR3, as DNA: TGTGCCAGTAGTATAGGTCAGACAAATCAGCCCCAGCATTTT.

A few counts support this clone. This sequence joins TRBV18 and TRBJ1-2; 9 bases are a match to TRBD1. After removal of 3 bases from V and 1 base from J, the junction contained 3 bases not matched to a gene. CDR3 size: 15 residues. CDR1 is KGHSH and CDR2 is LQKENI in the germline V gene. The chain's CDR3 is CASSPSTGGNYGYTF. Written as DNA, the CDR3 is TGTGCCAGCTCACCTTCGACAGGGGGTAACTATGGCTACACCTTC.